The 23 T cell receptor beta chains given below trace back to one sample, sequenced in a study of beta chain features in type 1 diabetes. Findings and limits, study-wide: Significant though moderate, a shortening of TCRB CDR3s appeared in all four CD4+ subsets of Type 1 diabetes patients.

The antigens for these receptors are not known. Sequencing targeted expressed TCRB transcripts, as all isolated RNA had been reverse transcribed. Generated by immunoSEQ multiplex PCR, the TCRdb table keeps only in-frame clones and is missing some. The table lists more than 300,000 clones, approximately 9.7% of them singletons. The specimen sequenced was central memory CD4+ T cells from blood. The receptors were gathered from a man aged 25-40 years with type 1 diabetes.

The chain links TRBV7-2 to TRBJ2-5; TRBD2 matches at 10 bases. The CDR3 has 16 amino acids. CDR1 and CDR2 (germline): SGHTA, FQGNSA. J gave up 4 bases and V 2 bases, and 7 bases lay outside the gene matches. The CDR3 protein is CASSLSPSGGGETQYF. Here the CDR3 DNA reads TGTGCCAGCAGCTTAAGTCCTAGCGGGGGAGGAGAGACCCAGTACTTC. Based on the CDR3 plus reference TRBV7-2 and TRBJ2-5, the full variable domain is GAGVSQSPSNKVTEKGKDVELRCDPISGHTALYWYRQSLGQGLEFLIYFQGNSAPDKSGLPSDRFSAERTGGSVSTLTIQRTQQEDSAVYLCASSLSPSGGGETQYFGPGTRLLVL.

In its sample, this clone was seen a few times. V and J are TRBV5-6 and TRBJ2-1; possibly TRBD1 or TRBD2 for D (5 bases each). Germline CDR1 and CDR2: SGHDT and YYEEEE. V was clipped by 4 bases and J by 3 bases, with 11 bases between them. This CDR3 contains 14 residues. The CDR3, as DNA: TGTGCCAGCAGCCTGGATGGGGGCTACAATGAGCAGTTCTTC. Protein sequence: CASSLDGGYNEQFF.

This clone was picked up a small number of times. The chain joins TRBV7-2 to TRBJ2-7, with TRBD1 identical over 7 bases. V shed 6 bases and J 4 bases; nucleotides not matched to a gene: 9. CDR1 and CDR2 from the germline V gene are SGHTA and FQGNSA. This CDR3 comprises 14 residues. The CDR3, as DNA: TGTGCCAGCAGTATCACAGGGGTGGGGTACGAGCAGTACTTC. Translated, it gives CASSITGVGYEQYF.

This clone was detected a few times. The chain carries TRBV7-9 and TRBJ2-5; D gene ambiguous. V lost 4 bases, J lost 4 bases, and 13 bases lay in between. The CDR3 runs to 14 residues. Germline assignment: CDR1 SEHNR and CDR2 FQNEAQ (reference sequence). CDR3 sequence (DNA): TGTGCCAGCAGCTCCGGACCGATCTCAGAGACCCAGTACTTC. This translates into CASSSGPISETQYF.

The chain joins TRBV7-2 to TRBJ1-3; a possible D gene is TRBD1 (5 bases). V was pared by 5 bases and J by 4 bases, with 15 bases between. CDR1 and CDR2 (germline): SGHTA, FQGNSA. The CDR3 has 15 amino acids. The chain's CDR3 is CASSPFGGSGNTIYF. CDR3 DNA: TGTGCCAGCAGCCCATTCGGGGGATCAGGAAACACCATATATTTT.

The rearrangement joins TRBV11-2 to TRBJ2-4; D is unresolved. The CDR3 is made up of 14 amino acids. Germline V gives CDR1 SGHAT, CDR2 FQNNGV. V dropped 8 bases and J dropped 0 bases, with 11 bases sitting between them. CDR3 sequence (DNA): TGTGCCAGCGCTAACGCCGTAGCCAAAAACATTCAGTACTTC. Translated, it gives CASANAVAKNIQYF. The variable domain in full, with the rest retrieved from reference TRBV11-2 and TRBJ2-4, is EAGVAQSPRYKIIEKRQSVAFWCNPISGHATLYWYQQILGQGPKLLIQFQNNGVVDDSQLPKDRFSAERLKGVDSTLKIQPAKLEDSAVYLCASANAVAKNIQYFGAGTRLSVL.

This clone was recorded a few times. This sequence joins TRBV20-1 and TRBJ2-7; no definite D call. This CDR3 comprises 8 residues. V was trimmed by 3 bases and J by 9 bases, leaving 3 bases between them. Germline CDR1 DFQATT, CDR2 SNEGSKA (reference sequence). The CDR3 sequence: CSASGQYF. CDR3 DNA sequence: TGCAGTGCTAGCGGGCAGTACTTC.

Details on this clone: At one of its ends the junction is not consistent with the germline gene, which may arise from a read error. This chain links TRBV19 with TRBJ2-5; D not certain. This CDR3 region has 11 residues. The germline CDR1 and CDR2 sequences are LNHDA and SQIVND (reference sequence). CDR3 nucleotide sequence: TGTGCCAGTAGAATAGACGAGACCCAGTACTTC. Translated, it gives CASRIDETQYF.

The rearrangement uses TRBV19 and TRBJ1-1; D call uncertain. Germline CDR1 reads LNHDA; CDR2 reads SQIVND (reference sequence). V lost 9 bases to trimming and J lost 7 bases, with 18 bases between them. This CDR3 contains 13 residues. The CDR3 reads CASRLTRIHEAFF. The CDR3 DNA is TGTGCCAGCAGACTTACGAGGATCCATGAAGCTTTCTTT.

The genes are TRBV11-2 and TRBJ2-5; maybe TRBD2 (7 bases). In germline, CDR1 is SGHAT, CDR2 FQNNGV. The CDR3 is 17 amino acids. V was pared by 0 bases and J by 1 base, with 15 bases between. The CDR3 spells CASSLDGRGASQETQYF. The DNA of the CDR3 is TGTGCCAGCAGCTTAGATGGACGGGGGGCGTCCCAAGAGACCCAGTACTTC.

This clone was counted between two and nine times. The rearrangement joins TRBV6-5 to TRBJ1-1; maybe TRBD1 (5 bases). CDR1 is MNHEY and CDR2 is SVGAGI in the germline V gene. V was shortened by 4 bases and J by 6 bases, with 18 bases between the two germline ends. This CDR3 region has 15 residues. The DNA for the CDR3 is TGTGCCAGCAGTTCGCCCCCCCCAGGGACCCCTGAAGCTTTCTTT. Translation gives CASSSPPPGTPEAFF.

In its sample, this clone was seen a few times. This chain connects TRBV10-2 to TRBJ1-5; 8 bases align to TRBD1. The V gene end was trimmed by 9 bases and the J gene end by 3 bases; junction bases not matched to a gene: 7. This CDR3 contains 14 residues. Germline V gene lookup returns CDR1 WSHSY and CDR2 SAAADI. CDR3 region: CASPGQANNQPQHF. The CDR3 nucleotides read TGCGCCAGTCCGGGACAGGCGAACAATCAGCCCCAGCATTTT.

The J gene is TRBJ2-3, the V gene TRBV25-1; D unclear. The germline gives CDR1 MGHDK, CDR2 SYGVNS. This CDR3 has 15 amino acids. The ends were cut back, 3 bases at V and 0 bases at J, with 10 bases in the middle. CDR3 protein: CASSDATTSTDTQYF. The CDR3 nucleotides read TGTGCCAGCAGTGACGCTACCACTAGCACAGATACGCAGTATTTT.

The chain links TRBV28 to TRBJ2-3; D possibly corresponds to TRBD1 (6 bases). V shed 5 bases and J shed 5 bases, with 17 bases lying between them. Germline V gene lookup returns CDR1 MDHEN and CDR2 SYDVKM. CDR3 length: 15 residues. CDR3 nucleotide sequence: TGTGCCAGCAGTCTCCAGGGGCTAGGGGGAGATACGCAGTATTTT. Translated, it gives CASSLQGLGGDTQYF.

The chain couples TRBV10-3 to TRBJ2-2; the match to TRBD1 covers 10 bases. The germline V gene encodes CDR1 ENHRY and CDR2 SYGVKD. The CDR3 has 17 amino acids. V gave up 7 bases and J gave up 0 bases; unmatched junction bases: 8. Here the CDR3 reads CAINPGQGIANTGELFF. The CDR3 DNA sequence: TGTGCCATCAACCCGGGACAGGGGATCGCGAACACCGGGGAGCTGTTTTTT.

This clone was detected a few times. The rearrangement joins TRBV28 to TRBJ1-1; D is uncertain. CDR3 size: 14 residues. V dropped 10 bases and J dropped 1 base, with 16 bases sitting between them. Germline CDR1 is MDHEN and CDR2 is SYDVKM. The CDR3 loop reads CATITVSRNTEAFF. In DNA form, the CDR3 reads TGTGCCACCATCACAGTCAGTAGGAACACTGAAGCTTTCTTT.

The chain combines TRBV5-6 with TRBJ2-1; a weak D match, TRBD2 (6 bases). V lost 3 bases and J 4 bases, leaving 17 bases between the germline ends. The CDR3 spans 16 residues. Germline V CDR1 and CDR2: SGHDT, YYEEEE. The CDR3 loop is CASSSLEGWEYNEQFF. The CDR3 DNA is TGTGCCAGCAGCTCCTTGGAGGGGTGGGAATACAATGAGCAGTTCTTC.

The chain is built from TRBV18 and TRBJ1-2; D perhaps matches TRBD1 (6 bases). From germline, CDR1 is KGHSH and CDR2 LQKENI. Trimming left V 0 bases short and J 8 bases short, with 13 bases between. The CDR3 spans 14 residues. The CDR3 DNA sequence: TGTGCCAGCTCACCACCGGGACACCTTGGGGGCTACACCTTC. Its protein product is CASSPPGHLGGYTF.

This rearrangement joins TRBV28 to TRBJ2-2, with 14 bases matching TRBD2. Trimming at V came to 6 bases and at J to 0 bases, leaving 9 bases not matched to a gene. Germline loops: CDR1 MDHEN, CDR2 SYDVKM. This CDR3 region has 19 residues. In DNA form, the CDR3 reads TGTGCCAGCAGCCGCCCCCCGACTAGCGGGGGGGCGAACACCGGGGAGCTGTTTTTT. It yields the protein CASSRPPTSGGANTGELFF.

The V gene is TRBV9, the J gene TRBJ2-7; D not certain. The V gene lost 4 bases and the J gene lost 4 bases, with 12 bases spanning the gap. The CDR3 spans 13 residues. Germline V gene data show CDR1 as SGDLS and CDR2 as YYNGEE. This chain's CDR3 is CASSQSSMYEQYF. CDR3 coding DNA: TGTGCCAGCAGCCAAAGTTCAATGTACGAGCAGTACTTC.

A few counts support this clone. The CDR3 nucleotides are TGTGCCAGCAGCCCCGGGGAGGGGCCCAATCAGCCCCAGCATTTT. Amino acids: CASSPGEGPNQPQHF. The V and J genes are TRBV11-2 and TRBJ1-5; the D gene is possibly TRBD1 (5 bases). CDR1 and CDR2 from the germline V gene are SGHAT and FQNNGV. The CDR3 sequence is 15 residues long. Trimming removed 5 bases from V and 3 bases from J, with 14 bases in between.

The CDR3 sequence is CASSTQVADTQYF. The CDR3 bases are TGTGCCAGCAGCACCCAAGTGGCAGATACGCAGTATTTT. The V gene is TRBV11-2, the J gene TRBJ2-3; no definite D call. This CDR3 is 13 amino acids long. The germline V gene encodes CDR1 SGHAT and CDR2 FQNNGV. Trimming took off 5 bases at V and 4 bases at J, with 10 bases between the two ends.

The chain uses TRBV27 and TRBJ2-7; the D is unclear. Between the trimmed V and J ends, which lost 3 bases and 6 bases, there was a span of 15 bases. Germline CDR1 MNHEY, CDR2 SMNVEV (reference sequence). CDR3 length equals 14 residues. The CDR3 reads CASSLLGRTTEQYF. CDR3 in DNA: TGTGCCAGCAGTTTGCTAGGACGGACGACCGAGCAGTACTTC.